The rows below give T cell receptor beta chains drawn from one sample of a study of CD8 T cells in ankylosing spondylitis. TCRdb ran MiXCR on the 5' RACE reads and lists one entry per CDR3 protein. The sample carries a few hundred thousand distinct CDR3 sequences, about a fifth recorded once. The sample taken for sequencing was blood, either unsorted or a sorted T cell fraction (not recorded which). The receptors stem from a male donor with ankylosing spondylitis. Each CDR3 is given with its conserved first and last residue. D genes are given only for firm matches. Clone size is shown for a subset of rows, as once, few, many or a class of expanded clone.

cdr3_aa | cdr3_nt | j_call | clone_size | d_call | v_call
CASSSRTGGNSPLHF | TGTGCCAGCAGCTCCCGGACAGGGGGCAATTCACCCCTCCACTTT | TRBJ1-6 | . | TRBD1 | TRBV5-6
CASTGNSNQPQHF | TGTGCCAGTACAGGTAATAGCAATCAGCCCCAGCATTTT | TRBJ1-5 | few | . | TRBV12-3/TRBV12-4
CASSPRLAGADTQYF | TGTGCCAGCAGCCCCCGGTTAGCGGGAGCGGATACGCAGTATTTT | TRBJ2-3 | many | TRBD2 | TRBV4-2
CATSDPRTGNTGELFF | TGTGCCACCAGTGATCCACGGACAGGGAACACCGGGGAGCTGTTTTTT | TRBJ2-2 | . | TRBD1 | TRBV24-1
CASSQTGGSTQETQYF | TGCGCCAGCAGCCAGACAGGGGGCTCTACCCAAGAGACCCAGTACTTC | TRBJ2-5 | few | TRBD1 | TRBV5-1
CASSPGQGGLVRETQYF | TGTGCCAGCAGTCCGGGACAGGGAGGTTTGGTGAGAGAGACCCAGTACTTC | TRBJ2-5 | few | TRBD1 | TRBV7-9
CASSPWTGRMDEQYF | TGTGCCAGCAGTCCTTGGACAGGGAGGATGGACGAGCAGTACTTC | TRBJ2-7 | . | TRBD1 | TRBV28
CANGQGAGETQYF | TGTGCCAATGGACAGGGGGCAGGAGAGACCCAGTACTTC | TRBJ2-5 | few | TRBD1 | TRBV10-3
CASSQEGSTGQGNIQYF | TGTGCCAGCAGCCAAGAAGGGTCGACAGGTCAGGGAAACATTCAGTACTTC | TRBJ2-4 | few | . | TRBV4-2
CASSASGRQYNEQFF | TGTGCCAGCAGCGCCAGCGGGAGACAATACAATGAGCAGTTCTTC | TRBJ2-1 | . | TRBD2 | TRBV9
CASRTTGDTEAFF | TGCGCCAGCAGAACGACCGGGGACACTGAAGCTTTCTTT | TRBJ1-1 | . | . | TRBV5-1
CASSLVLSGRGSYEQYF | TGTGCCAGCAGCTTAGTATTGAGCGGGAGAGGTTCCTACGAGCAGTACTTC | TRBJ2-7 | . | TRBD2 | TRBV7-9
CSVEDRRWDEQYF | TGCAGCGTTGAAGATCGGAGGTGGGACGAGCAGTACTTC | TRBJ2-7 | few | . | TRBV29-1
CASSFIVDTQYF | TGTGCCAGCAGCTTTATAGTAGATACGCAGTATTTT | TRBJ2-3 | . | . | TRBV7-9
CASSPRGLAGGLNEQFF | TGTGCCAGCAGTCCTCGTGGACTAGCGGGAGGGCTCAATGAGCAGTTCTTC | TRBJ2-1 | few | TRBD2 | TRBV6-1
CSGTLGDFMDTQYF | TGCAGCGGAACCTTGGGTGACTTTATGGATACGCAGTATTTT | TRBJ2-3 | many | . | TRBV29-1
CASNKGLAGSEQFF | TGTGCCAGCAATAAGGGACTAGCGGGAAGTGAGCAGTTCTTC | TRBJ2-1 | once | TRBD2 | TRBV27
CASSDSRRGHNEQFF | TGTGCCAGCAGTGACTCGAGGCGTGGACACAATGAGCAGTTCTTC | TRBJ2-1 | few | . | TRBV6-4
CASSLGLRHNEQFF | TGTGCCAGCAGCTTAGGGCTGCGGCACAATGAGCAGTTCTTC | TRBJ2-1 | many | . | TRBV7-9
CSARAPIGAATANEQFF | TGCAGTGCTAGAGCCCCCATCGGGGCCGCGACGGCTAATGAGCAGTTCTTC | TRBJ2-1 | many | . | TRBV20-1
CGMERDGASLLYNEQFF | TGCGGGATGGAGCGGGACGGAGCATCCTTACTCTACAATGAGCAGTTCTTC | TRBJ2-1 | few | TRBD2 | TRBV20-1
CASSPVIATEAFF | TGTGCCAGCTCCCCTGTTATTGCCACTGAAGCTTTCTTT | TRBJ1-1 | . | . | TRBV18
CATLPRTGASYEQYF | TGTGCCACCCTACCTCGGACAGGGGCCTCCTACGAGCAGTACTTC | TRBJ2-7 | . | TRBD1 | TRBV25-1
CSGGQGDNEQFF | TGCAGCGGTGGACAGGGGGACAATGAGCAGTTCTTC | TRBJ2-1 | few | TRBD1 | TRBV29-1
CASTPTSGPWDEQYF | TGTGCCAGCACCCCCACTAGCGGCCCTTGGGACGAGCAGTACTTC | TRBJ2-7 | many | TRBD2 | TRBV12-3/TRBV12-4
CSARPQPSVPWEQYF | TGCAGTGCTAGACCGCAGCCTAGCGTCCCTTGGGAGCAGTACTTC | TRBJ2-7 | . | . | TRBV20-1
CASSLVPQADSGNTIYF | TGTGCCAGCAGCTTAGTACCACAGGCTGACTCTGGAAACACCATATATTTT | TRBJ1-3 | . | . | TRBV7-6
CASSIYTNEQFF | TGCGCCAGCAGCATATATACCAATGAGCAGTTCTTC | TRBJ2-1 | few | . | TRBV5-1
CATSVTDTQYF | TGTGCCACCAGTGTCACAGATACGCAGTATTTT | TRBJ2-3 | few | . | TRBV24-1
CASSVTPQENEQFF | TGTGCCAGCAGCGTAACCCCCCAGGAGAATGAGCAGTTCTTC | TRBJ2-1 | . | . | TRBV9